Below are 26 T cell receptor beta chains sequenced from a single sample in a study of blood T cell repertoires in COVID-19. Generated by immunoSEQ multiplex PCR, the TCRdb table keeps only in-frame clones and is missing some. The sample holds 120,000 to 150,000 clones, over 75% seen once. The sequencing sample was made of peripheral blood. All receptors derive from a human donor in a cohort sampled during active COVID-19.

The V call is TRBV10-3, the J call TRBJ2-3; TRBD1 matches 7 bases. This CDR3 is 15 amino acids long. Trimming at V came to 6 bases and at J to 2 bases, leaving 8 bases not matched to a gene. Germline V gene sequence: CDR1 ENHRY, CDR2 SYGVKD. This chain's CDR3 is CAIRTGQQSTDTQYF. DNA for the CDR3: TGTGCCATCAGGACGGGACAGCAATCCACAGATACGCAGTATTTT.

This chain joins TRBV5-1 and TRBJ2-7; 7 bases align to TRBD1. The CDR3 length is 14 residues. V lost 5 bases to trimming and J lost 3 bases; unmatched junction nucleotides: 8. CDR1 and CDR2 (germline): SGHRS, YFSETQ. The CDR3 region has the DNA TGCGCCAGCAGACAACCGGGACAGAGCTACGAGCAGTACTTC. It specifies CASRQPGQSYEQYF. The whole variable domain, filled in from reference TRBV5-1 and TRBJ2-7, reads KAGVTQTPRYLIKTRGQQVTLSCSPISGHRSVSWYQQTPGQGLQFLFEYFSETQRNKGNFPGRFSGRQFSNSRSEMNVSTLELGDSALYLCASRQPGQSYEQYFGPGTRLTVT.

The rearrangement uses TRBV2 and TRBJ1-4; D perhaps matches TRBD1 (5 bases). The germline V and J ends were trimmed by 7 bases and 6 bases, with 33 bases remaining between them. Germline CDR1 is SNHLY and CDR2 is FYNNEI. This CDR3 has 20 amino acids. Here the CDR3 DNA reads TGTGCCAGCAATAACGGGGGAAAAGAGGGTATATATAGGGAGGATGAAAAACTGTTTTTT. Its protein product is CASNNGGKEGIYREDEKLFF.

The CDR3 bases are TGTGCCAGCAGCCAGGTTGGACTAGCGGGAGGAAGGGGGTACAATGAGCAGTTCTTC. The encoded protein is CASSQVGLAGGRGYNEQFF. This sequence joins TRBV4-2 and TRBJ2-1, with 14 bases fitting TRBD2. Germline lookup yields CDR1 LGHNA and CDR2 YNFKEQ. The CDR3 covers 19 residues. V gave up 3 bases and J gave up 4 bases; unmatched junction bases: 11.

V is TRBV18 and J is TRBJ2-5, with 9 bases that match TRBD1. This CDR3 is 16 amino acids long. CDR1 KGHSH and CDR2 LQKENI come from the germline V gene. V was pared by 4 bases and J by 1 base, with 7 bases of the junction left unmatched. The CDR3 DNA is TGTGCCAGCTCACTGGGGACAGGGATGAGCCAAGAGACCCAGTACTTC. It translates to CASSLGTGMSQETQYF.

V gene TRBV5-1 combines with J gene TRBJ1-2; D is possibly TRBD1 (6 bases). Germline values: CDR1 SGHRS, CDR2 YFSETQ. The CDR3 length is 17 residues. Trimming took 4 bases from V and 2 from J, leaving 21 bases between them. This CDR3 is CASSPSPQGLGNYGYTF. The CDR3 DNA is TGCGCCAGCAGCCCTTCACCCCAGGGGTTAGGAAACTATGGCTACACCTTC. The variable domain in full, completed from reference TRBV5-1 and TRBJ1-2, reads KAGVTQTPRYLIKTRGQQVTLSCSPISGHRSVSWYQQTPGQGLQFLFEYFSETQRNKGNFPGRFSGRQFSNSRSEMNVSTLELGDSALYLCASSPSPQGLGNYGYTFGSGTRLTVV.

The J gene is TRBJ2-1, the V gene TRBV7-9; D perhaps matches TRBD2 (6 bases). Germline V lookup: CDR1 SEHNR, CDR2 FQNEAQ (reference sequence). This CDR3 has 11 amino acids. V was shortened by 4 bases and J by 9 bases, with 7 bases between the two germline ends. CDR3 bases: TGTGCCAGCAGCTGGGGGGTTGAGCAGTTCTTC. Its translation: CASSWGVEQFF.

The chain combines TRBV29-1 with TRBJ1-2; possibly TRBD1 for D (6 bases). There are 16 residues in the CDR3. CDR1 and CDR2 (germline): SQVTM, ANQGSEA. The V gene lost 0 bases and the J gene lost 0 bases, with 14 bases spanning the gap. The CDR3 loop reads CSVEEARDTANYGYTF. DNA for the CDR3: TGCAGCGTTGAAGAAGCCCGGGACACCGCTAACTATGGCTACACCTTC.

This chain links TRBV18 with TRBJ1-1, with D possibly being TRBD1 (6 bases). The CDR3 loop spans 14 amino acids. Germline V gene data show CDR1 as KGHSH and CDR2 as LQKENI. The V end lost 3 bases, the J end lost 2 bases, and 10 bases lay between the germline ends. The CDR3 coding sequence is TGTGCCAGCTCACCCACAGGGTATAACACTGAAGCTTTCTTT. Translating gives CASSPTGYNTEAFF.

V is TRBV11-3 and J is TRBJ1-1; D perhaps matches TRBD1 (5 bases). Per the germline V gene, CDR1 is SGHNT and CDR2 is YENEEA. V was trimmed by 6 bases and J by 5 bases, leaving 7 bases between them. This CDR3 has 11 amino acids. This CDR3 is CASSRGTEAFF. Here the CDR3 DNA reads TGTGCCAGCAGTAGGGGAACTGAAGCTTTCTTT.

This clone appeared once. The chain couples TRBV2 to TRBJ1-2; D might be TRBD1 (5 bases). The germline V gene encodes CDR1 SNHLY and CDR2 FYNNEI. Trimming stripped 2 bases from V and 4 bases from J, with 8 bases between. There are 13 residues in the CDR3. Here the CDR3 reads CASSEQGGYGYTF. CDR3 bases: TGTGCCAGCAGTGAACAGGGTGGCTATGGCTACACCTTC.

The genes are TRBV10-3 and TRBJ2-1; 7 nucleotides agree with TRBD2. CDR1 and CDR2 from the germline V gene are ENHRY and SYGVKD. The CDR3 is made up of 14 amino acids. Unmatched junction bases numbered 6, after V lost 6 bases and J lost 4 bases. The CDR3 region has the DNA TGTGCCATCAGAGCTAGCGGAGAATACAATGAGCAGTTCTTC. Its translation is CAIRASGEYNEQFF.

The chain carries TRBV6-6 and TRBJ1-3; D is uncertain. This CDR3 has 14 amino acids. The V and J ends lost 2 bases and 8 bases respectively, with 13 bases between them. Germline CDR1 reads MNHNY; CDR2 reads SVGAGI (reference sequence). DNA for the CDR3: TGTGCCAGCAGTTACGGCGGGGTGTGGGACACCATATATTTT. Residues: CASSYGGVWDTIYF.

This clone was seen once. The chain employs TRBV25-1 and TRBJ2-1; no reliable D call. V lost 3 bases to trimming and J lost 0 bases, with 12 bases between them. Germline CDR1 and CDR2: MGHDK and SYGVNS. The CDR3 contains 16 residues. The CDR3 protein is CASSDPFYSSYNEQFF. The CDR3 DNA reads TGTGCCAGCAGTGACCCTTTTTACAGCTCCTACAATGAGCAGTTCTTC.

The V call is TRBV7-3, the J call TRBJ2-3; 11 bases fit TRBD2. The length of the CDR3 is 17 residues. Germline loops: CDR1 SGHTA, CDR2 FQGTGA. V shed 2 bases and J 5 bases; nucleotides not matched to a gene: 9. CDR3 sequence reads: CASSLYGRGLAGDTQYF. CDR3 sequence (DNA): TGTGCCAGCAGCTTATATGGTCGAGGACTAGCGGGAGATACGCAGTATTTT.

This clone was seen once. CDR3 nucleotide sequence: TGTGCCAGCAGTAAAGGGACTAGCGGGAGAGATACGCAGTATTTT. It encodes CASSKGTSGRDTQYF. The V and J genes are TRBV5-4 and TRBJ2-3, with TRBD2 matching over 14 bases. V lost 5 bases to trimming and J lost 5 bases; unmatched junction nucleotides: 4. Germline V gives CDR1 SGHNT, CDR2 YYREEE (reference sequence). This CDR3 region has 15 residues.

The chain couples TRBV7-2 to TRBJ1-5; D may be TRBD1 (5 bases). The CDR3 is made up of 14 amino acids. Germline assignment: CDR1 SGHTA and CDR2 FQGNSA. Trimming shortened V by 3 bases and J by 6 bases, and 12 bases separated the two germline ends. The chain's CDR3 is CASSFSGDTQPQHF. CDR3 DNA sequence: TGTGCCAGCAGCTTTTCGGGGGATACTCAGCCCCAGCATTTT.

The CDR3 nucleotides are TGTGCCAGCAGTCTACTAACAGGTGGAAGGCATTTT. It translates to CASSLLTGGRHF. The gene calls are TRBV28 and TRBJ1-5; D possibly corresponds to TRBD1 (5 bases). The germline V and J ends were trimmed by 5 bases and 15 bases, with 17 bases remaining between them. The CDR3 consists of 12 residues. The germline gives CDR1 MDHEN, CDR2 SYDVKM.

This chain links TRBV18 with TRBJ2-7; D perhaps matches TRBD2 (5 bases). CDR1 is KGHSH, CDR2 LQKENI, per germline. This CDR3 is built from 16 residues. The ends were cut back, 3 bases at V and 2 bases at J, with 17 bases in the middle. CDR3 DNA: TGTGCCAGCTCACCGTTGCCACCTAGCCAAACCTACGAGCAGTACTTC. Translated: CASSPLPPSQTYEQYF. The variable domain in full, with the rest retrieved from reference TRBV18 and TRBJ2-7, is NAGVMQNPRHLVRRRGQEARLRCSPMKGHSHVYWYRQLPEEGLKFMVYLQKENIIDESGMPKERFSAEFPKEGPSILRIQQVVRGDSAAYFCASSPLPPSQTYEQYFGPGTRLTVT.

The CDR3 bases are TGCGCCAGCAGCTTGGCCGATCTAGCGGGAGGGGTCACAGATACGCAGTATTTT. Translated: CASSLADLAGGVTDTQYF. The chain links TRBV5-1 to TRBJ2-3; 12 bases align to TRBD2. The CDR3 has 18 amino acids. The germline gives CDR1 SGHRS, CDR2 YFSETQ. After removal of 0 bases from V and 2 bases from J, the junction contained 7 bases not matched to a gene. The variable domain in full, with the rest retrieved from reference TRBV5-1 and TRBJ2-3, is KAGVTQTPRYLIKTRGQQVTLSCSPISGHRSVSWYQQTPGQGLQFLFEYFSETQRNKGNFPGRFSGRQFSNSRSEMNVSTLELGDSALYLCASSLADLAGGVTDTQYFGPGTRLTVL.

V and J are TRBV7-2 and TRBJ2-1; 8 bases agree with TRBD1. Trimming cost V 0 bases and J 7 bases; bases outside gene matches: 11. This CDR3 is built from 17 residues. Per the germline V gene, CDR1 is SGHTA and CDR2 is FQGNSA. CDR3 loop: CASSLALPGGVGNEQFF. CDR3 DNA sequence: TGTGCCAGCAGCTTAGCCCTCCCAGGGGGCGTGGGGAATGAGCAGTTCTTC. Combining the CDR3 with reference TRBV7-2 and TRBJ2-1 gives the whole variable domain GAGVSQSPSNKVTEKGKDVELRCDPISGHTALYWYRQSLGQGLEFLIYFQGNSAPDKSGLPSDRFSAERTGGSVSTLTIQRTQQEDSAVYLCASSLALPGGVGNEQFFGPGTRLTVL.

This clone was counted many times. J is TRBJ1-4 and V is TRBV2; 8 nucleotides align to TRBD1. This CDR3 has 17 residues. The V gene end was trimmed by 1 base and the J gene end by 5 bases; junction bases not matched to a gene: 9. The germline gives CDR1 SNHLY, CDR2 FYNNEI. The CDR3: CASSEVARGLSNEKLFF. The CDR3 region has the DNA TGTGCCAGCAGTGAAGTGGCCAGGGGGCTCAGCAATGAAAAACTGTTTTTT.

The V and J genes are TRBV27 and TRBJ1-1, with D perhaps TRBD1 (6 bases). CDR3 length equals 17 residues. CDR1 is MNHEY and CDR2 is SMNVEV in the germline V gene (reference sequence). V was clipped by 5 bases and J by 0 bases, with 19 bases between them. In DNA, the CDR3 is TGTGCCAGCAGTCCCCTCGGTGGCGGGGGCGTGAACACTGAAGCTTTCTTT. Translation gives CASSPLGGGGVNTEAFF.

This clone came up a few times. The V gene is TRBV7-9, the J gene TRBJ1-4; the match to TRBD1 covers 9 bases. Trimming at V came to 5 bases and at J to 4 bases, leaving 2 bases not matched to a gene. Per the germline V gene, CDR1 is SEHNR and CDR2 is FQNEAQ (reference sequence). This CDR3 is built from 14 residues. CDR3 bases: TGTGCCAGCAGCCAGACAGGGGGTAATGAAAAACTGTTTTTT. This encodes CASSQTGGNEKLFF.

The chain couples TRBV21-1 to TRBJ1-1; the D call of TRBD1 is as the table states it, not checked on the DNA. TRBV21-1 is a pseudogene. The CDR3 consists of 19 residues. The CDR3 DNA sequence: TGTGCCAGCAGCACCAGAGACAGGGGGCGGCTGATTCGGGGCACTGAAGCTTTCTTT. As protein: CASSTRDRGRLIRGTEAFF.

This chain connects TRBV5-1 to TRBJ2-7; D may be TRBD1 (5 bases). The CDR3 is 15 residues long. Germline V CDR1 and CDR2: SGHRS, YFSETQ. Trimming removed 0 bases at V and 2 bases at J, with 12 bases between. The CDR3, as DNA: TGCGCCAGCAGCTTGGCAACAGGTAGGGCCTACGAGCAGTACTTC. This gives the protein CASSLATGRAYEQYF.